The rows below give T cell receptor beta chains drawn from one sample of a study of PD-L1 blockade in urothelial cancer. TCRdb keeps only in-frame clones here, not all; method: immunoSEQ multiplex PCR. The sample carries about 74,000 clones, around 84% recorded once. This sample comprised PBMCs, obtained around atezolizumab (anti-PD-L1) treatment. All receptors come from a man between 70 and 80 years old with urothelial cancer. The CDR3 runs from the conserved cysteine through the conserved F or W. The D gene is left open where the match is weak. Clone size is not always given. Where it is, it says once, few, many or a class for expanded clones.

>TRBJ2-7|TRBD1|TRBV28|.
TGTGCCAGCAGTTTACGGGGACAGATCCTCTCCTACGAGCAGTACTTC
CASSLRGQILSYEQYF
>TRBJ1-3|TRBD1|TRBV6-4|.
TGTGCCAGCAGTCCCCGCTACAGGGGACCTGGAAACACCATATATTTT
CASSPRYRGPGNTIYF
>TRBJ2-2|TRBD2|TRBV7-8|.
TGTGCCAGCAGCTCTACACTAGCGGGAGACTCCGGGGAGCTGTTTTTT
CASSSTLAGDSGELFF
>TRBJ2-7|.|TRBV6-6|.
TGTGCCAGCAGTTACGGACACCGCTCCTACGAGCAGTACTTC
CASSYGHRSYEQYF
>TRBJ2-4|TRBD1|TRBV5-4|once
TGTGCCAGCAGCCCGGGACAGGCCAAAAACATTCAGTACTTC
CASSPGQAKNIQYF
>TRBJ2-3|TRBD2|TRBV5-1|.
TGCGCCAGCAGCTCGGCCGGGAGGGCCACGGATACGCAGTATTTT
CASSSAGRATDTQYF
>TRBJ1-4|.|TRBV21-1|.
TGTGCCAGCAGCCGAAGGACAGCAGAAAAACTGTTTTTT
CASSRRTAEKLFF
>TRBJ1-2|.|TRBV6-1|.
TGTGCCAGCAGTGAATTGAGGACAAGCTATGGCTACACCTTC
CASSELRTSYGYTF
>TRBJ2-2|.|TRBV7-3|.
TGTGCCAGCAGCTTAAACACGAACACCGGGGAGCTGTTTTTT
CASSLNTNTGELFF
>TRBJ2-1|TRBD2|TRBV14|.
TGTGCCAGCAGCCAAGAAATGATACTAGCGCTCAATGAGCAGTTCTTC
CASSQEMILALNEQFF
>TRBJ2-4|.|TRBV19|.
TGTGCCAGTAGCAATTCGGGACAAGGGAACATTCAGTACTTC
CASSNSGQGNIQYF
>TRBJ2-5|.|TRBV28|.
TGTGCCAGCAGTTGGTATCACAGGTCCCAAGAGACCCAGTACTTC
CASSWYHRSQETQYF
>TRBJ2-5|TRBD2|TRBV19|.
TGTGCCAGTAGTAAAATCGCGGGAGCCCTCCGGGCAGAGACCCAGTACTTC
CASSKIAGALRAETQYF
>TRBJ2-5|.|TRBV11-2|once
TGTGCCAGCAGCTTTGTTGGGAGGAGGGAGACCCAGTACTTC
CASSFVGRRETQYF
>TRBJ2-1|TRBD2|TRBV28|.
TGTGCCAGCAGTTTACCGGGACTAGCGGGATCGAATTCCTACAATGAGCAGTTCTTC
CASSLPGLAGSNSYNEQFF
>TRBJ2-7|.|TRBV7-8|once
TGTGCCAGCGGGGAAGGAGGCTACGAGCAGTACTTC
CASGEGGYEQYF
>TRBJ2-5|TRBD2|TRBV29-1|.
TGCAGCGCACCCTTGGGGGGGGGAGAGACCCAGTACTTC
CSAPLGGGETQYF
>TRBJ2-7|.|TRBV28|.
TGTGCCAGCAGTTTAGACAGCTACGAGCAGTACTTC
CASSLDSYEQYF
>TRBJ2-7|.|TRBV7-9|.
TGTGCCAGCAGCTTAGCGCCCGGGGGAGGAATAGTCTACGAGCAGTACTTC
CASSLAPGGGIVYEQYF
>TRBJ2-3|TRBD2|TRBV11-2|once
TGTGCCAGCAGCTTAGAAGGGGCTAGCGGGGCAGATACGCAGTATTTT
CASSLEGASGADTQYF
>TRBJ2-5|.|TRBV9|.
TGTGCCAGCAGCGTAAACCCCGGGGAGACCCAGTACTTC
CASSVNPGETQYF
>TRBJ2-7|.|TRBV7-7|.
TGTGCCAGCAGCCCCCCCCATAGCGACTCCTACGAGCAGTACTTC
CASSPPHSDSYEQYF
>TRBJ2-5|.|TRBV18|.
TGTGCCAGCTCACCACAAAACCTAGTCGTTGGAGACTTC
CASSPQNLVVGDF
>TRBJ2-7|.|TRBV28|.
TGTGCCAGCAGCTCCCAGCAGGCGTACTACGAGCAGTACTTC
CASSSQQAYYEQYF
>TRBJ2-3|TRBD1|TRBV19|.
TGTGCCAGTAGTACGGACAGGGACCTCGTCGGCGGCACAGATACGCAGTATTTT
CASSTDRDLVGGTDTQYF
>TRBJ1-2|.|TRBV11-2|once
TGTGCCAGCAGCTTAGACAGGGCAGGCGGCTACACCTTC
CASSLDRAGGYTF
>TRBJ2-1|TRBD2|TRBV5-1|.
TGCGCCAGCAGCCCTGGACTAGCGGGAGGGCAGTTTGAGCAGTTCTTC
CASSPGLAGGQFEQFF
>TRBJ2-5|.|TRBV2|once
TGTGCCAGCGAAATCGGGGGAAGAGGGAGGGAGACCCAGTACTTC
CASEIGGRGRETQYF
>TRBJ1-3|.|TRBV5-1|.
TGCGCCAGCAGCTTGCGGGAGAGCTCTGGAAACACCATATATTTT
CASSLRESSGNTIYF
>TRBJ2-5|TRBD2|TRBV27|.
TGTGCCAGCAGTACGCGACTAGCGGGGAAAGAGACCCAGTACTTC
CASSTRLAGKETQYF
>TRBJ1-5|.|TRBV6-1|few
TGTGCCAGCAGTAGTAACAGTTATCAGCCCCAGCATTTT
CASSSNSYQPQHF
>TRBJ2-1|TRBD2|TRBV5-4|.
TGTGCCAGCAGCTTATCTAGCGGGATCTCGAATGAGCAGTTCTTC
CASSLSSGISNEQFF
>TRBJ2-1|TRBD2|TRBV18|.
TGTGCCAGCTCACCCGGACTAGCGGGAGTAGGGTTCTTC
CASSPGLAGVGFF
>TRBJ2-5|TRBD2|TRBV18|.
TGTGCCAGCTCACCACCAACTAGCGGGATCTTCCAAGAGACCCAGTACTTC
CASSPPTSGIFQETQYF
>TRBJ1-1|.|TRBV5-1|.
TGCGCCAGCAGCTTGTCAGGGTATACTGAAGCTTTCTTT
CASSLSGYTEAFF
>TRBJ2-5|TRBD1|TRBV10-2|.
TGCGCCAGCAGTGGACAGGGGGCGCGAGAGACCCAGTACTTC
CASSGQGARETQYF
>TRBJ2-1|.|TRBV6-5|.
TGTGCCACGCAAGCCTTAGTTGAGCAGTTCTTC
CATQALVEQFF
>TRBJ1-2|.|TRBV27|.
TGTGCCAGCAGCCGAGGAGGGACCCTCTATGGCTACACCTTC
CASSRGGTLYGYTF
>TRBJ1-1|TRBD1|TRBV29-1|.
TGCAGCGTTGAGGGCGCGTCAGGGGGAACTGAAGCTTTCTTT
CSVEGASGGTEAFF
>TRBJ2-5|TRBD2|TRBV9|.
TGTGCCAGCAGCTCCTCTGGACTAGCGGGACAAGAGACCCAGTACTTC
CASSSSGLAGQETQYF
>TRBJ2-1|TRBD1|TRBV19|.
TGTGCCAGTAGTATCCGCGGGACAGGGATCTACAATGAGCAGTTCTTC
CASSIRGTGIYNEQFF
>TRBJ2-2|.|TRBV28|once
TGTGCCAGCAAGCCTCTGGGAGTTGGTCCGAACACCGGGGAGCTGTTTTTT
CASKPLGVGPNTGELFF
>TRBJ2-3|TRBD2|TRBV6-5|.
TGTGCCAGCAGTTACGGCCTAGCGGGCCCGACAGATACGCAGTATTTT
CASSYGLAGPTDTQYF
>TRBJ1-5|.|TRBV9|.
TGTGCCAGCAGCGCGCCGGAGAAACGGACAGACAATCAGCCCCAGCATTTT
CASSAPEKRTDNQPQHF
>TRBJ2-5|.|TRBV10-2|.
TGCGCCAGCACCCACTCGGGGAGGCAAGAGACCCAGTACTTC
CASTHSGRQETQYF
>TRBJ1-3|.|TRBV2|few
TGTGCCAGCAGTCCGGGCCCAGGGTCAGGAAACACCATATATTTT
CASSPGPGSGNTIYF
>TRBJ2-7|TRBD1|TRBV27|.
TGTGCCAGCAGATTAGAGGTAGTGGGCAGGGGGCACGAGCAGTACTTC
CASRLEVVGRGHEQYF
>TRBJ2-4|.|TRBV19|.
TGTGCCAGTAGTGAGTTTGTGGTAGTAGCCAAAAACATTCAGTACTTC
CASSEFVVVAKNIQYF
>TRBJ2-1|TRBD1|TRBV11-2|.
TGTGCCAGCAGCCTCAAAACAGGGGGCGCGGACAATGAGCAGTTCTTC
CASSLKTGGADNEQFF
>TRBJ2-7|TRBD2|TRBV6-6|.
TGTGCCAGCAGAGAGGGACTAGCGGGCCTCTACGAGCAGTACTTC
CASREGLAGLYEQYF
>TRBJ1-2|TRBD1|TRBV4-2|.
TGTGCCAGCAGCCGCACACAGGGGGTGATTGGCTACACCTTC
CASSRTQGVIGYTF
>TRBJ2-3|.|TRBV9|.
TGTGCCAGCAGCGTGGGCGGTGGACTCACAGATACGCAGTATTTT
CASSVGGGLTDTQYF
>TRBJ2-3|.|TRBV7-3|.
TGTGCCAGCAGCTTAACGGCCTCTACAGATACGCAGTATTTT
CASSLTASTDTQYF
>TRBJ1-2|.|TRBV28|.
TGTGCCAGCAGTTTCTCACAGAACTATGGCTACACCTTC
CASSFSQNYGYTF
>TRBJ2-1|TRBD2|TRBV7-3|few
TGTGCCAGCAGCACTCCTCTAGCGGGAGTTGGCAATGAGCAGTTCTTC
CASSTPLAGVGNEQFF
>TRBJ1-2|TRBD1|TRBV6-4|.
TGTGCCAGCAGTGAGGGACAGGGGGACTATGGCTACACCTTC
CASSEGQGDYGYTF
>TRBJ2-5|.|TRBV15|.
TGTGCCACAGCCGCTAGGGGGGGGGAGACCCAGTACTTC
CATAARGGETQYF
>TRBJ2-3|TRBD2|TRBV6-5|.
TGTGCCAGCAGTTATAGGGCGGGAGGACCAGATACGCAGTATTTT
CASSYRAGGPDTQYF
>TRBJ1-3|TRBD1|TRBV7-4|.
TGTGCCAGCAGCTCGGACAGGGGGCCTGGAAACACCATATATTTT
CASSSDRGPGNTIYF
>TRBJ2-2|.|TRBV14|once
TGTGCCAGCAGCCACTCAATCGTCCTAACCGGGGAGCTGTTTTTT
CASSHSIVLTGELFF